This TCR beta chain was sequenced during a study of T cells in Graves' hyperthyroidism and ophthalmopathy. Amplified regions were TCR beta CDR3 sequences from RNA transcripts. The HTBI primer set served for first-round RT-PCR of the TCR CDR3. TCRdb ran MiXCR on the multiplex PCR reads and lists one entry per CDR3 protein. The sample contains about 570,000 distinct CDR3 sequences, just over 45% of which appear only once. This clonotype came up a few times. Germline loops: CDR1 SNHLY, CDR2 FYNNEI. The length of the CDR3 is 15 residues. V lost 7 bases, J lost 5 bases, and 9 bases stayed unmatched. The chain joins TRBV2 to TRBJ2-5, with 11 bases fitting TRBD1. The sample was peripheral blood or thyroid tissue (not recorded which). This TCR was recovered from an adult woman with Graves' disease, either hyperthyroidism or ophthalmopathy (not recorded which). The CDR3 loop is CASNGGTGGRETQYF. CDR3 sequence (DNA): TGTGCCAGCAATGGGGGGACAGGGGGAAGGGAGACCCAGTACTTC.